What follows are 17 T cell receptor beta chains derived from one specimen sequenced in a study of CD8+CD57+ T cells in acquired aplastic anemia. Genomic DNA served as template for TCR beta VDJ and CDR3 profiling. A single record per CDR3 protein comes from TCRdb applying MiXCR to the reads. The sample shows just over 400,000 distinct CDR3 sequences, roughly 64% of them seen only once. The sample comprised sorted CD4+, CD8+, or CD8+CD57+ T cells (not recorded which) from PBMCs. These receptors were collected from a human donor in good health, serving as a control.

This chain connects TRBV7-9 to TRBJ2-2; the D gene is possibly TRBD1 (6 bases). The CDR3 spans 15 residues. The V gene's germline CDR1 is SEHNR and CDR2 FQNEAQ (reference sequence). Trimming took off 5 bases at V and 0 bases at J, with 10 bases between the two ends. The CDR3 nucleotides read TGTGCCAGCAGCCCCCGACAGGCGAACACCGGGGAGCTGTTTTTT. Encoded protein: CASSPRQANTGELFF.

This clonotype was observed a few times. This chain uses TRBV20-1 with TRBJ2-3, with 7 positions matching TRBD2. The CDR3 consists of 14 residues. Per the germline V gene, CDR1 is DFQATT and CDR2 is SNEGSKA (reference sequence). With V trimmed by 5 bases and J by 6 bases, 11 bases remained unmatched. Written as DNA, the CDR3 is TGCAGTGCTGCGCGGGAGTGGGGGACGGATACGCAGTATTTT. The encoded protein is CSAAREWGTDTQYF.

As regards this clonotype: The CDR3 ends on some other residue instead of the conserved phenylalanine or tryptophan, so this is likely a read error. The V call is TRBV5-1, the J call TRBJ2-7, with D possibly TRBD1 on 5 matching bases. The V end was cut by 0 bases, the J end by 3 bases, with 10 bases between. Germline CDR1 reads SGHRS; CDR2 reads YFSETQ. CDR3 length: 14 residues. CDR3 protein: CASSLGRAVYEQYS. The CDR3 region has the DNA TGCGCCAGCAGCTTGGGCAGGGCTGTCTACGAGCAGTACTCC.

This rearrangement joins TRBV5-6 to TRBJ2-2; 7 bases fit TRBD1. CDR3 size: 15 residues. Trimming removed 6 bases from V and 4 bases from J; junction bases left unmatched: 9. The germline V gene encodes CDR1 SGHDT and CDR2 YYEEEE. The CDR3 bases are TGTGCCAGCACTCAAGACAGGGCGGGCACCGGGGAGCTGTTTTTT. This encodes CASTQDRAGTGELFF.

This clonotype has just a few counts. The chain recombines TRBV24-1 with TRBJ2-3; unclear D gene. CDR3 length equals 12 residues. Germline V gives CDR1 KGHDR, CDR2 SFDVKD. Trimming left V 6 bases short and J 4 bases short, with 7 bases between. CDR3 nucleotides: TGTGCCACCAGTTATCGATCAGATACGCAGTATTTT. Its protein product is CATSYRSDTQYF.

Worth noting for this clonotype: One junction end does not reproduce the germline sequence, and a read error may be involved. The chain uses TRBV2 and TRBJ1-2, with D perhaps TRBD1 (6 bases). The CDR3 has 14 amino acids. CDR1 is SNHLY and CDR2 is FYNNEI in the germline V gene. The CDR3 loop reads CASSRDTTGYGYTF. CDR3 nucleotide sequence: TGTGCCAGCAGCCGGGACACTACGGGCTATGGGTACACCTTC.

This clonotype was found many times. V and J are TRBV7-9 and TRBJ2-7, with 7 bases identical to TRBD1. From germline, CDR1 is SEHNR and CDR2 FQNEAQ (reference sequence). The CDR3 totals 20 residues. The J segment lost 2 bases and the V segment lost 2 bases, leaving 21 bases of the junction unmatched. The CDR3 region is CASSLWTVNDRDFLTYEQYF. The CDR3 nucleotides read TGTGCCAGCAGCTTATGGACTGTGAATGACAGGGATTTTTTGACCTACGAGCAGTACTTC.

Concerning this clonotype: A much larger clonotype is one base distant, so this may be a read error. The rearrangement uses TRBV6-6 and TRBJ1-1; D gene ambiguous. Germline CDR1 and CDR2: MNHNY and SVGAGI (reference sequence). This CDR3 contains 13 residues. CDR3 sequence reads: CASSYSQNTGAFF. In DNA form, the CDR3 reads TGTGCCAGCAGTTACTCGCAGAACACTGGAGCTTTCTTT.

In this sample, this clonotype turned up many times. The chain uses TRBV3-1 and TRBJ1-1; perhaps TRBD1 as D (5 bases). V lost 1 base and J lost 5, with 8 bases in between. Looked up from germline, CDR1 is LGHDT and CDR2 is YNNKEL (reference sequence). This CDR3 spans 13 amino acids. The CDR3 here is CASSQVAGTEAFF. The DNA for the CDR3 is TGTGCCAGCAGCCAAGTCGCAGGGACTGAAGCTTTCTTT.

As for this clonotype: At one end the junction does not follow the germline gene, possibly because of a read error. The chain couples TRBV7-7 to TRBJ2-1, with a tentative D call TRBD2 (6 bases). Germline V gene sequence: CDR1 SSHAT, CDR2 FNYEAQ (reference sequence). CDR3 length equals 12 residues. In nucleotides, the CDR3 is TGTGCTAGCAGCTTAGCGGAAGGGCCGCAGTTCTTC. This gives the protein CASSLAEGPQFF.

J is TRBJ2-3 and V is TRBV5-4; maybe TRBD1 (5 bases). The CDR3 extends over 17 amino acids. V shed 3 bases and J shed 0 bases, with 17 bases lying between them. Germline V gives CDR1 SGHNT, CDR2 YYREEE (reference sequence). CDR3: CASSCARQLDSTDTQYF. CDR3 sequence (DNA): TGTGCCAGCAGCTGCGCGCGACAGCTAGATAGCACAGATACGCAGTATTTT.

Of note for this clonotype: A much larger clone sits a single nucleotide away, making a read error possible. The chain couples TRBV3-1 to TRBJ1-1; 8 bases map to TRBD1. The CDR3 length is 13 residues. CDR1 is LGHDT and CDR2 is YNNKEL in the germline V gene (reference sequence). CDR3 loop: CASSLTGVSEASF. The CDR3 nucleotides are TGTGCCAGCAGCCTGACAGGGGTATCTGAAGCTTCCTTT.

V and J are TRBV20-1 and TRBJ2-7, with TRBD1 matching 7 bases. Trimming cost V 4 bases and J 3 bases; bases outside gene matches: 9. Germline V gene data show CDR1 as DFQATT and CDR2 as SNEGSKA (reference sequence). The CDR3 covers 14 residues. CDR3 DNA sequence: TGCAGTGCTAAATCTGGGACAGCTATCTACGAGCAGTACTTC. Translation: CSAKSGTAIYEQYF.

In this sample, this clonotype turned up many times. Germline is not matched at one junction end, which may reflect a read error. The CDR3: CASSVAPTGGNSPPHF. In DNA, the CDR3 is TGTGCCAGCAGCGTAGCTCCTACAGGAGGTAATTCACCCCCCCACTTT. The chain has TRBV9 and TRBJ1-6; weak D call: TRBD1 (5 bases). Per germline, CDR1 SGDLS and CDR2 YYNGEE. CDR3 length: 16 amino acids.

This clonotype has at least ten counts. The chain is built from TRBV20-1 and TRBJ1-2; D may be TRBD1 (6 bases). The V and J ends lost 3 bases and 2 bases respectively, with 13 bases between them. This CDR3 contains 14 residues. Germline-derived CDR1 and CDR2 are DFQATT and SNEGSKA (reference sequence). CDR3 loop: CSASATGGNYGYTF. The CDR3 DNA reads as TGCAGTGCTAGCGCGACCGGGGGCAACTATGGCTACACCTTC.

The chain uses TRBV6-5 and TRBJ2-7; 11 positions agree with TRBD1. Germline V gives CDR1 MNHEY, CDR2 SVGAGI. V shed 6 bases, J shed 3 bases, and the junction held 10 bases outside the gene matches. This CDR3 has 16 residues. CDR3 DNA: TGTGCCAGCAGGATCGGGGACAGGGGGAAGAACTACGAGCAGTACTTC. It is translated as CASRIGDRGKNYEQYF.

This clonotype appeared many times. The V and J genes are TRBV15 and TRBJ2-7; no definite D call. The CDR3 totals 14 residues. V was trimmed by 5 bases and J by 0 bases, leaving 11 bases between them. CDR1 and CDR2 (germline): LNHNV, YYDKDF (reference sequence). The CDR3 region has the DNA TGTGCCACCAGCGGTACCTATAGCTCCTACGAGCAGTACTTC. This gives the protein CATSGTYSSYEQYF. Supplemented by reference TRBV15 and TRBJ2-7, the full variable domain reads DAMVIQNPRYQVTQFGKPVTLSCSQTLNHNVMYWYQQKSSQAPKLLFHYYDKDFNNEADTPDNFQSRRPNTSFCFLDIRSPGLGDTAMYLCATSGTYSSYEQYFGPGTRLTVT.